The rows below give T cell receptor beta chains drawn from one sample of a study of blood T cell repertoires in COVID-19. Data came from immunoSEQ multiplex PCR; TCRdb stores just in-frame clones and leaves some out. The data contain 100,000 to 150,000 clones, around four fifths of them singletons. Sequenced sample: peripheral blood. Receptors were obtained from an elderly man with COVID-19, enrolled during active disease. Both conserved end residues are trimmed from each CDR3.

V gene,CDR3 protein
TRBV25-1,ASSVAGFSYEQY
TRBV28,ASSTGTGHTEAF
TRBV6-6,ASSPIAGGAYNEQF
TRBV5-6,ASSLRGGIGYYGYT
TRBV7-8,ASSLLGQGNGKLF
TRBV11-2,ASSPRTGNTEAF
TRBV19,ASSISGSSTDTQY
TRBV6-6,ASSYSIGGWYGYT
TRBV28,ASRSLQGYSNQPQH
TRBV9,ASAGTSVHNEQF